The rows below give T cell receptor beta chains drawn from one sample of a study of blood T cells in healthy people across ages. Each CDR3 protein gets one entry after TCRdb re-called the 5' RACE reads with MiXCR. The data contain hundreds of thousands of distinct CDR3 sequences, approximately 55% of them seen just once; the ten biggest clones take up roughly two fifths. Sequenced input: blood. The receptor set was obtained from an elderly man in good health. The CDR3 runs from the conserved cysteine through the conserved F or W.

j_gene: TRBJ1-4
len: 12
v_gene: TRBV20-1
CDR3aa: CSARDAGSELFF

j_gene: TRBJ2-7
len: 16
v_gene: TRBV7-2
CDR3aa: CASSLRATSGNYEQYF

j_gene: TRBJ2-1
len: 14
v_gene: TRBV3-1
CDR3aa: CASSPEVASNEQFF

j_gene: TRBJ2-5
len: 15
v_gene: TRBV20-1
CDR3aa: CSARDVGRSVRTQYF

j_gene: TRBJ2-3
len: 16
v_gene: TRBV20-1
CDR3aa: CSARTLRAGEDRYAYF

j_gene: NA
len: 14
v_gene: TRBV20-1
CDR3aa: CSASDSGQGHEQYF

j_gene: TRBJ2-1
len: 13
v_gene: TRBV20-1
CDR3aa: CSARGSGNGEQFF

j_gene: NA
len: 13
v_gene: TRBV28
CDR3aa: CASSPGLRRTQYF

j_gene: TRBJ1-6
len: 15
v_gene: TRBV5-6
CDR3aa: CASSIDRVDNSPLHF

j_gene: TRBJ2-3
len: 14
v_gene: TRBV5-1
CDR3aa: CASSVGTSFDTQYF

j_gene: TRBJ2-1
len: 16
v_gene: TRBV10-3
CDR3aa: CAISESAPSSYNEQFF

j_gene: TRBJ2-7
len: 15
v_gene: TRBV20-1
CDR3aa: CSAPSGSRGTYEQYF

j_gene: TRBJ1-1
len: 13
v_gene: TRBV27
CDR3aa: CASGFPWIPEAFF

j_gene: TRBJ1-1
len: 15
v_gene: TRBV28
CDR3aa: CASSFPQTGGTEAFF

j_gene: TRBJ2-7
len: 14
v_gene: TRBV20-1
CDR3aa: CSARIYRQTYEQYF

j_gene: TRBJ2-7
len: 16
v_gene: TRBV3-1
CDR3aa: CASSQQFGTSSYEQYF

j_gene: TRBJ2-5
len: 13
v_gene: TRBV29-1
CDR3aa: CSVEAGQGRTQYF

j_gene: TRBJ2-3
len: 16
v_gene: TRBV27
CDR3aa: CASRPNSGRRADTQYF

j_gene: TRBJ2-1
len: 13
v_gene: TRBV7-9
CDR3aa: CASSLESPGEQFF

j_gene: TRBJ2-3
len: 18
v_gene: TRBV7-8
CDR3aa: CASSLLLTGLAGVRYAYF

j_gene: TRBJ2-1
len: 12
v_gene: TRBV3-1
CDR3aa: CASSQSGRQQFF

j_gene: TRBJ2-1
len: 15
v_gene: TRBV5-1
CDR3aa: CASSGQGDSYNEQFF

j_gene: TRBJ1-6
len: 14
v_gene: TRBV5-1
CDR3aa: CASSLDRLNSPLHF

j_gene: NA
len: 16
v_gene: TRBV9
CDR3aa: CASSVGLAISSYEQYF

j_gene: TRBJ2-1
len: 15
v_gene: TRBV24-1
CDR3aa: CATSGQLAGDNEQFF

j_gene: TRBJ2-7
len: 14
v_gene: TRBV5-1
CDR3aa: CASRQRDGSYEQYF

j_gene: TRBJ2-5
len: 15
v_gene: TRBV20-1
CDR3aa: CSARLPGLAGGAGYF

j_gene: TRBJ1-1
len: 17
v_gene: TRBV20-1
CDR3aa: CSARDSGRITMNTEAFF

j_gene: TRBJ2-7
len: 13
v_gene: TRBV12-3/TRBV12-4
CDR3aa: CASTREGPYEQYF

j_gene: TRBJ2-5
len: 14
v_gene: TRBV2
CDR3aa: CASWEAGAVKTQYF

j_gene: TRBJ2-7
len: 15
v_gene: TRBV6-7
CDR3aa: CAIRPPTSGSYEQYF

j_gene: TRBJ2-5
len: 15
v_gene: TRBV12-3/TRBV12-4
CDR3aa: CASSLRVGSLETQYF

j_gene: TRBJ1-2
len: 15
v_gene: TRBV9
CDR3aa: CASSVEQGVAYGYTF

j_gene: TRBJ2-3
len: 17
v_gene: TRBV29-1
CDR3aa: CSVEAPSGPRGTDTQYF

j_gene: TRBJ1-4
len: 13
v_gene: TRBV2
CDR3aa: CASSEAQRGELFF

j_gene: TRBJ1-2
len: 16
v_gene: TRBV27
CDR3aa: CASRGTRRSILHGYTF

j_gene: NA
len: 13
v_gene: TRBV3-1
CDR3aa: CASSQSATYEQYF

j_gene: TRBJ2-7
len: 12
v_gene: TRBV6-1
CDR3aa: CASSENAGLQYF

j_gene: TRBJ2-1
len: 16
v_gene: TRBV14
CDR3aa: CASSQDEGKGSNRQFF

j_gene: TRBJ1-2
len: 13
v_gene: TRBV24-1
CDR3aa: CATSDVRGYGYTF

j_gene: TRBJ2-1
len: 12
v_gene: TRBV28
CDR3aa: CASISGGATQFF

j_gene: TRBJ1-4
len: 14
v_gene: TRBV27
CDR3aa: CASRGNRAGEKLFF

j_gene: TRBJ2-3
len: 14
v_gene: TRBV7-3
CDR3aa: CASSDGTGADTQYF

j_gene: TRBJ2-1
len: 14
v_gene: TRBV3-1
CDR3aa: CASCPGGSYNEQFF

j_gene: TRBJ2-3
len: 16
v_gene: TRBV9
CDR3aa: CASSVMGARGTDTQYF

j_gene: TRBJ2-5
len: 13
v_gene: TRBV29-1
CDR3aa: CSVKQGLQETQYF

j_gene: TRBJ2-2
len: 14
v_gene: TRBV20-1
CDR3aa: CSALNRLNTGELFF

j_gene: TRBJ1-4
len: 14
v_gene: TRBV7-9
CDR3aa: CASRGSAVNEKLFF

j_gene: TRBJ2-5
len: 13
v_gene: TRBV15
CDR3aa: CATSGDSQETQYF

j_gene: TRBJ2-3
len: 15
v_gene: TRBV28
CDR3aa: CASNSYGGHTDTQYF

j_gene: TRBJ2-1
len: 15
v_gene: TRBV5-1
CDR3aa: CASSSRRTGDNEQFF

j_gene: TRBJ2-4
len: 14
v_gene: TRBV20-1
CDR3aa: CSAWDRMGKNIQYF

j_gene: TRBJ2-7
len: 10
v_gene: TRBV25-1
CDR3aa: CASSEHEQYF

j_gene: TRBJ1-5
len: 15
v_gene: TRBV2
CDR3aa: CASREQGASNQPQHF

j_gene: TRBJ1-6
len: 13
v_gene: TRBV10-3
CDR3aa: CAISGDSNSPLHF

j_gene: TRBJ2-5
len: 13
v_gene: TRBV29-1
CDR3aa: CSVSGGPGETQYF

j_gene: TRBJ1-1
len: 14
v_gene: TRBV29-1
CDR3aa: CSVEFRMVNTEAFF

j_gene: NA
len: 14
v_gene: TRBV5-1
CDR3aa: CASSSDLSGYEQYF

j_gene: TRBJ1-2
len: 14
v_gene: TRBV3-1
CDR3aa: CASSPRESNYGYTF

j_gene: TRBJ1-1
len: 14
v_gene: TRBV10-3
CDR3aa: CAISNLGVGTEAFF